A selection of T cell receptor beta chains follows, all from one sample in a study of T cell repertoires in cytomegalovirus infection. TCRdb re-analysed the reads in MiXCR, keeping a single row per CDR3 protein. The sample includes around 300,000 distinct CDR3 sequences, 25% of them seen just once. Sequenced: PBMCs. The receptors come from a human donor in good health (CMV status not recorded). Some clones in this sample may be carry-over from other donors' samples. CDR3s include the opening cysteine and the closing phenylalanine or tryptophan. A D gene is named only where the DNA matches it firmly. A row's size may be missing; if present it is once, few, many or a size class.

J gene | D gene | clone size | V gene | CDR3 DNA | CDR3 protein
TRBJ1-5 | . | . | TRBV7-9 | TGTGCCAGCAGCCGTCAGGAAGAAGGCAATCAGCCCCAGCATTTT | CASSRQEEGNQPQHF
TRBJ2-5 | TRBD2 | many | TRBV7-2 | TGTGCCAGCAGCTTTCAGGCGGGGGAGGTAGAGACCCAGTACTTC | CASSFQAGEVETQYF
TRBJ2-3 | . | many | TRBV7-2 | TGTGCCAGCAGCTTAATGGACTACTTGGATACGCAGTATTTT | CASSLMDYLDTQYF
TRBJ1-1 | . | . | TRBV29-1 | TGCAGCGCTTTGAGACAGGCGAACACTGAAGCTTTCTTT | CSALRQANTEAFF
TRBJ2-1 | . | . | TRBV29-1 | TGCAGCGTTGTTGGCCACCAGGTTTACAATGAGCAGTTCTTC | CSVVGHQVYNEQFF
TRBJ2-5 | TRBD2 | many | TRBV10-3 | TGTGCCATCAGTGAGTCTCCAGCGGGAGGGGAGACCCAGTACTTC | CAISESPAGGETQYF
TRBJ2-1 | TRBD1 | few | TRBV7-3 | TGTGCCAGCAGCTTCAGAACAGGGGGTGAGCAGTTCTTC | CASSFRTGGEQFF
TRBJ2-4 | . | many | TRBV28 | TGTGCCAGCAGTTTATTTGGGCTAGCCAAAAACATTCAGTACTTC | CASSLFGLAKNIQYF
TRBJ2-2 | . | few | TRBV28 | TGTGCCAGCAGTTTATCCACAGTTACCGGGGAGCTGTTTTTT | CASSLSTVTGELFF
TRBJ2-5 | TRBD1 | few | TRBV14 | TGTGCCAGCAGCCAGAGGGACAGGGGATGGGTCGAGACCCAGTACTTC | CASSQRDRGWVETQYF
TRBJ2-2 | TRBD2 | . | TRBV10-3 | TGTGCCATCATGTCGGGGAGGGACACCGGGGAGCTGTTTTTT | CAIMSGRDTGELFF
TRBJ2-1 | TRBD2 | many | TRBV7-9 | TGTGCCAGCAGCTCACGCCGAGGACTAGCGTTTAATGAGCAGTTCTTC | CASSSRRGLAFNEQFF
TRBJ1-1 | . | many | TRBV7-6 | TGTGCCAGCAGCATCCGAGGACAGCCGAACACTGAAGCTTTCTTT | CASSIRGQPNTEAFF
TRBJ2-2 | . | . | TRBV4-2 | TGTGCCAGCAGCTCTCGCACATGGACCGAAAACACCGGGGAGCTGTTTTTT | CASSSRTWTENTGELFF
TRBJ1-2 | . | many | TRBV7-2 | TGTGCCAGCAGCTTAGCGAGAGCTAACTATGGCTACACCTTC | CASSLARANYGYTF
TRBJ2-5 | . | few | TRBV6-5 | TGTGCCAGCAGTCCCTCCCGAGGTAGCGAGCAAGAGACCCAGTACTTC | CASSPSRGSEQETQYF
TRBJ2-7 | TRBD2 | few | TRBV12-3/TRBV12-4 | TGTGCCAGCAGCAGGACTAGCGGATTCTACGAGCAGTACTTC | CASSRTSGFYEQYF
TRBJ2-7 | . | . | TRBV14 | TGTGCCAGCAGCTTTTGGACATCCTCCTACGAGCAGTACTTC | CASSFWTSSYEQYF
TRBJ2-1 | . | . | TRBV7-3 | TGTGCCAGCAGCCCGCCGGGGGCCGTATACAATGAGCAGTTCTTC | CASSPPGAVYNEQFF
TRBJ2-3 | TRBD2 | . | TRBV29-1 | TGCAGCGCTATTGGCAGGACTAGCGGGAGGTCAGATACGCAGTATTTT | CSAIGRTSGRSDTQYF
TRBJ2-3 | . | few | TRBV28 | TGTGCCAGCAGTTTATCCCTAGATACGCAGTATTTT | CASSLSLDTQYF
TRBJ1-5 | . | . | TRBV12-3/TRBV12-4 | TGTGCCAGCAGTCTCATGGCAAAGAGCAATCAGCCCCAGCATTTT | CASSLMAKSNQPQHF
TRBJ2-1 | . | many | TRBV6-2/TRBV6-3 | TGTGCCAGCACCCAGCCCCCGGGCAATGAGCAGTTCTTC | CASTQPPGNEQFF
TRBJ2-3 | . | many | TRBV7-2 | TGTGCCAGCAGCCGAGGGACTGATACGCAGTATTTT | CASSRGTDTQYF
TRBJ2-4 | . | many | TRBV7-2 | TGTGCCAGCAGCCTAGTGGACAAAAACATTCAGTACTTC | CASSLVDKNIQYF
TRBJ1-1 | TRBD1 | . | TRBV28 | TGTGCCAGCAGTTCCCTATCGACAGGGGGGATGAACACTGAAGCTTTCTTT | CASSSLSTGGMNTEAFF
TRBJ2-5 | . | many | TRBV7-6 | TGTGCCAGCAGCTTAGCTGAAGAGACCCAGTACTTC | CASSLAEETQYF
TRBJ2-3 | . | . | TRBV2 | TGTGCCAGCAGTTTCGACTTCTCTAGCACAGATACGCAGTATTTT | CASSFDFSSTDTQYF
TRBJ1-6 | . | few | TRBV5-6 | TGTGCCAGCAGCTTTCATCGTAGGGGGATCTCCTATAATTCACCCCTCCACTTT | CASSFHRRGISYNSPLHF
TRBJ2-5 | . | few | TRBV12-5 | TGTGCTAGTGGTTTACCAGGAGCGGAGACCCAGTACTTC | CASGLPGAETQYF
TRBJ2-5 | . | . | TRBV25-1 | TGTGCCAGCAGTCGAGTAGAGACCCAGTACTTC | CASSRVETQYF
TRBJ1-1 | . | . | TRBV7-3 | TGTGCCAGCAGCCAAGGAGAGAGGACTGAAGCTTTCTTT | CASSQGERTEAFF
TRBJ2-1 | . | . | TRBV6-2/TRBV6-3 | TGTGCCAGCAGGATCCTCGGGGGCGGGAGCTCCTACAATGAGCAGTTCTTC | CASRILGGGSSYNEQFF
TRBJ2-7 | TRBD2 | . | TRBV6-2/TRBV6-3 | TGTGCCAGCAGTGGTTACCAGAAAGCGGGGAACTACGAGCAGTACTTC | CASSGYQKAGNYEQYF
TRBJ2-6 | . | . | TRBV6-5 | TGTGCCAGCAGTTACGCAGGGGCCAACGTCCTGACTTTC | CASSYAGANVLTF
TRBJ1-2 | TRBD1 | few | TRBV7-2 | TGTGCCAGCAGCTTGGGACAGGTCAAATACTATGGCTACACCTTC | CASSLGQVKYYGYTF